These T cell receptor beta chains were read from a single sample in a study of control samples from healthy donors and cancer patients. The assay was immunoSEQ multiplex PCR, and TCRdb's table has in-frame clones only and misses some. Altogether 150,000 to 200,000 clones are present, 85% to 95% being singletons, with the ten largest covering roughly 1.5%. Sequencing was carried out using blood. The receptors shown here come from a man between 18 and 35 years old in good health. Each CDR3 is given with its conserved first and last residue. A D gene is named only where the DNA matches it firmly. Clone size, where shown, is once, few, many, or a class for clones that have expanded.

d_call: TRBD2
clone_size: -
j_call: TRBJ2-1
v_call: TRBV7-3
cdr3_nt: TGTGCCAGCAGCTGGACTAGCAATAGTGAGCAGTTCTTC
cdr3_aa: CASSWTSNSEQFF

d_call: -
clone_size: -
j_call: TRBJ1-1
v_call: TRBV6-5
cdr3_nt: TGTGCCAGCAGCACAGGCTACACTGAAGCTTTCTTT
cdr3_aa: CASSTGYTEAFF

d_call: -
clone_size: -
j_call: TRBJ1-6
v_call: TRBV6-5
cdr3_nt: TGTGCCAGCAGTTACGGCCAGGGTAATTCACCCCTCCACTTT
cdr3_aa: CASSYGQGNSPLHF

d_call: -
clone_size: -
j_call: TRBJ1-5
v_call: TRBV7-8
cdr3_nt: TGTGCCAGCAGCTTAGCGCTGGCGGAGACGCCCCAGCATTTT
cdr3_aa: CASSLALAETPQHF

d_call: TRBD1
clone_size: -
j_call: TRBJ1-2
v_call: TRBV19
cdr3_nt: TGTGCCAGTATACCAATCGGACAGGCTAATACTAACTATGGCTACACCTTC
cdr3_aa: CASIPIGQANTNYGYTF

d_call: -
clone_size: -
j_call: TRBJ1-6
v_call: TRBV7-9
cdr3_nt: TGTGCCAGCAGCTCTACCCTAGGACGTCAGAGTTCCTATAATTCACCCCTCCACTTT
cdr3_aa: CASSSTLGRQSSYNSPLHF

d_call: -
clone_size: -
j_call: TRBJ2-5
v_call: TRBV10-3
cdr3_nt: TGTGCCATCAGTGAGTCGGGGGGCCCACAAGAGACCCAGTACTTC
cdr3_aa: CAISESGGPQETQYF

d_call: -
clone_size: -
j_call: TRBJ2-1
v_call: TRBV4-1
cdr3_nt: TGCGCCAGCAGCCACCTTGGCGGGGCGGGGAATGAGCAGTTCTTC
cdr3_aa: CASSHLGGAGNEQFF

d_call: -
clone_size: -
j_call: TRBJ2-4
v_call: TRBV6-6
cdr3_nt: TGTGCCAGCAGCCACTCCACTTTCAAGGACCGTTTATTAGCCAAAAACATTCAGTACTTC
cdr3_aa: CASSHSTFKDRLLAKNIQYF

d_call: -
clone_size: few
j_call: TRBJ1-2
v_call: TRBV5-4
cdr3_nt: TGTGCCAGCAGCTCGGACGGTAACTATGGCTACACCTTC
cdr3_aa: CASSSDGNYGYTF

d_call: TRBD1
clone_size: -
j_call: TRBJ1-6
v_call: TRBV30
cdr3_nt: TGTGCCTGGAGTCGTAGACAGGGGTCCCTCAATTCACCCCTCCACTTT
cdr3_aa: CAWSRRQGSLNSPLHF

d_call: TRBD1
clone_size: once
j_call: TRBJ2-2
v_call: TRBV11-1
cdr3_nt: TGTGCCAGCAGCTCTTGGACAGGGAACACCGGGGAGCTGTTTTTT
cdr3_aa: CASSSWTGNTGELFF

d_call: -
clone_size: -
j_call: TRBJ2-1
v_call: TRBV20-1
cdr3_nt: TGCAGTGCTCCCCTGCTTGAGCAGTTCTTC
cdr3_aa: CSAPLLEQFF

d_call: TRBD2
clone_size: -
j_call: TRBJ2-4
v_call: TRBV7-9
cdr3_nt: TGTGCCAGCAGCTCCCCGGGACTAGCGGGTACTACTGCCAAAAACATTCAGTACTTC
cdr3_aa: CASSSPGLAGTTAKNIQYF

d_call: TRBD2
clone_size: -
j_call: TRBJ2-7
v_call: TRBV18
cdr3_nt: TGTGCCAGCTCCCCCCCGGGCGGGGGGGCCTACGAGCAGTACTTC
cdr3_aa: CASSPPGGGAYEQYF

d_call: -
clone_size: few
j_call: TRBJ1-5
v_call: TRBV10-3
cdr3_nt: TGTGCCATCAGTGGGGCAGACAATCAGCCCCAGCATTTT
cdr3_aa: CAISGADNQPQHF

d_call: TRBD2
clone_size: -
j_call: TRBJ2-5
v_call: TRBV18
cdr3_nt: TGTGCCAGCTCTCGGACTAGCGGGGGGTACCAAGAGACCCAGTACTTC
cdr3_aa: CASSRTSGGYQETQYF

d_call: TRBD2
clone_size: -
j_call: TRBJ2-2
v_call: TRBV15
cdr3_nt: TGTGCCACCAGCAGAGCGTTAGCGGGGGGGACCGGGGAGCTGTTTTTT
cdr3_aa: CATSRALAGGTGELFF

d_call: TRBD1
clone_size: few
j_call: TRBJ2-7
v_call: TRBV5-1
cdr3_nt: TGCGCCAGCAGCTTGGCCACGGGACAGGGTGCGTACGAGCAGTACTTC
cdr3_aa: CASSLATGQGAYEQYF